A single sample is the source of the 19 T cell receptor beta chains below, sequenced in a study of lymphopenia after photon versus proton radiotherapy. Assay used: immunoSEQ multiplex PCR; TCRdb lists only in-frame clones, some missing. This sample has 55,000 to 70,000 clones, with approximately 91% found just once. The sequences come from peripheral blood, collected from a patient treated with photon-based radiotherapy. Source of these receptors: a woman aged 65 to 85 with pancreatic cancer.

This clone was seen more than once but under ten times. V is TRBV27 and J is TRBJ1-2; D is unclear. V was shortened by 3 bases and J by 7 bases, with 12 bases between the two germline ends. Looked up from germline, CDR1 is MNHEY and CDR2 is SMNVEV (reference sequence). The CDR3 is 13 residues long. The CDR3 coding sequence is TGTGCCAGCAGTTTCCCCTCCGGGTCTGGCTACACCTTC. As protein: CASSFPSGSGYTF.

This chain joins TRBV11-3 and TRBJ2-7, with TRBD2 identical over 7 bases. The germline gives CDR1 SGHNT, CDR2 YENEEA. The CDR3 loop spans 14 amino acids. V trimming: 3 bases; J trimming: 5 bases; junction bases outside the gene matches: 7. The CDR3 DNA sequence: TGTGCCAGCAGCTTCGGGGGGAGAACCGACGAGCAGTACTTC. Translated: CASSFGGRTDEQYF.

This rearrangement joins TRBV11-2 to TRBJ2-1, with 7 bases matching TRBD1. The CDR3 sequence is 14 residues long. Losses at the gene ends were 1 base for V and 15 bases for J; bases not matched to a gene: 12. Germline loops: CDR1 SGHAT, CDR2 FQNNGV. Here the CDR3 DNA reads TGTGCCAGCAGCTTAGCAGGGACAGCCAAGGACCCGTTCTTC. Translating gives CASSLAGTAKDPFF.

The CDR3 coding sequence is TGCGCCAGCAGCCAAGATGGGAGGGGCCTCAATAATTCACCCCTCCACTTT. Protein: CASSQDGRGLNNSPLHF. This chain uses TRBV4-3 with TRBJ1-6, with a tentative D call TRBD1 (5 bases). V lost 0 bases, J lost 5 bases, and 14 bases lay in between. There are 17 residues in the CDR3. The germline V gene encodes CDR1 LGHNA and CDR2 YSLEER.

In this sample, this clone turned up once. This sequence joins TRBV6-5 and TRBJ1-4; D may be TRBD1 (5 bases). The germline gives CDR1 MNHEY, CDR2 SVGAGI. V was shortened by 2 bases and J by 9 bases, with 19 bases between the two germline ends. The CDR3 sequence is 16 residues long. DNA for the CDR3: TGTGCCAGCAGTTACGTGGGTCGGGGCCCAGACCAAAAACTGTTTTTT. Encoded protein: CASSYVGRGPDQKLFF.

This clone was recorded once. The chain has TRBV6-7 and TRBJ2-2; 8 bases map to TRBD2. TRBV6-7 is labeled an ORF, and its function is uncertain. The V and J ends lost 4 bases and 1 base, in that order; junction bases with no gene match: 5. This CDR3 is built from 16 residues. Written as DNA, the CDR3 is TGTGCCAGCAGTTTCCCGGGACTAGAGAACACCGGGGAGCTGTTTTTT. This codes for CASSFPGLENTGELFF.

The chain has TRBV28 and TRBJ2-5; 13 nucleotides match TRBD2. The V gene's germline CDR1 is MDHEN and CDR2 SYDVKM. Trimming cost V 4 bases and J 1 base; bases outside gene matches: 3. The CDR3 extends over 16 amino acids. The DNA for the CDR3 is TGTGCCAGCAGTTCTCGGACTAGCGGGAGCCAAGAGACCCAGTACTTC. Translating gives CASSSRTSGSQETQYF.

The chain carries TRBV27 and TRBJ2-3; TRBD2 matches 13 bases. Germline CDR1 MNHEY, CDR2 SMNVEV (reference sequence). The CDR3 loop spans 16 amino acids. Germline trimming cut 3 bases from V and 4 bases from J; bases unmatched to any gene: 4. Written as DNA, the CDR3 is TGTGCCAGCAGTTTTCGGACTAGCGGGAGTCCAGATACGCAGTATTTT. It yields the protein CASSFRTSGSPDTQYF.

V usage is TRBV11-1 and J usage is TRBJ2-2, with D perhaps assigned TRBD1 or TRBD2 (5 bases each). The CDR3 contains 15 residues. With 2 bases removed from V and 6 bases from J, the gap between germline ends came to 13 bases. CDR1 SGHAT and CDR2 FQDESV come from the germline V gene (reference sequence). Written as DNA, the CDR3 is TGTGCCAGCAGCTTAAACTTTGGGGGTCCCGGGGAGCTGTTTTTT. This translates into CASSLNFGGPGELFF. Filled out from reference TRBV11-1 and TRBJ2-2, the complete variable domain reads EAEVAQSPRYKITEKSQAVAFWCDPISGHATLYWYRQILGQGPELLVQFQDESVVDDSQLPKDRFSAERLKGVDSTLKIQPAELGDSAMYLCASSLNFGGPGELFFGEGSRLTVL.

J is TRBJ1-2 and V is TRBV14; D gene ambiguous. The CDR3 sequence is 17 residues long. Germline V gene lookup returns CDR1 SGHDN and CDR2 FVKESK. Trimming left V 1 base short and J 2 bases short, with 17 bases between. The CDR3 protein is CASSQVLDWLINYGYTF. As DNA, the CDR3 is TGTGCCAGCAGCCAAGTGCTCGACTGGCTTATAAACTATGGCTACACCTTC.

A single count supports this clone. This chain links TRBV6-1 with TRBJ2-1, with 9 nucleotides matching TRBD2. There are 15 residues in the CDR3. Trimming cost V 6 bases and J 4 bases; bases outside gene matches: 7. Germline lookup yields CDR1 MNHNS and CDR2 SASEGT. CDR3 amino acids: CASRPSGRLYNEQFF. As DNA, the CDR3 is TGTGCCAGCAGGCCGAGCGGGAGGCTTTACAATGAGCAGTTCTTC.

The chain combines TRBV19 with TRBJ2-7, with TRBD1 matching 8 bases. Per germline, CDR1 LNHDA and CDR2 SQIVND (reference sequence). The CDR3 runs to 12 residues. V lost 5 bases and J lost 6; bases outside the gene matches: 3. CDR3 in DNA: TGTGCCAGTAGTCCCGGGACAGGCGAGCAGTACTTC. Protein sequence: CASSPGTGEQYF.

This clone showed up just a few times. The chain employs TRBV18 and TRBJ2-7; the match to TRBD2 covers 10 bases. The CDR3 length is 19 residues. Germline-derived CDR1 and CDR2 are KGHSH and LQKENI. V shed 2 bases and J 7 bases; nucleotides not matched to a gene: 20. This CDR3 is CASSPRLSETSGEGREQYF. CDR3 DNA sequence: TGTGCCAGCTCACCAAGGTTATCGGAAACTAGCGGGGAAGGTAGGGAGCAGTACTTC.

The chain couples TRBV15 to TRBJ2-7; D is possibly TRBD1 (6 bases). There are 12 residues in the CDR3. V dropped 5 bases and J dropped 2 bases, with 7 bases sitting between them. Germline values: CDR1 LNHNV, CDR2 YYDKDF (reference sequence). The CDR3 DNA is TGTGCCACCAGCCCAGGGGCCTACGAGCAGTACTTC. This translates into CATSPGAYEQYF.

The chain employs TRBV19 and TRBJ2-5; D gene ambiguous. The V gene lost 1 base and the J gene lost 1 base, with 10 bases spanning the gap. The CDR3 has 15 amino acids. The germline V gene encodes CDR1 LNHDA and CDR2 SQIVND (reference sequence). The CDR3 sequence is CASSIGRTVQETQYF. The CDR3 nucleotides read TGTGCCAGTAGTATAGGACGGACGGTCCAAGAGACCCAGTACTTC.

The rearrangement uses TRBV27 and TRBJ2-7, with a possible D match to TRBD2 (6 bases). The CDR3 sequence is 14 residues long. Germline-derived CDR1 and CDR2 are MNHEY and SMNVEV (reference sequence). The V gene lost 7 bases and the J gene lost 5 bases, with 18 bases spanning the gap. The CDR3 region has the DNA TGTGCCAGCATAAAAGCGGGCCCGTCCCACGAGCAGTACTTC. Its protein is CASIKAGPSHEQYF.

The chain recombines TRBV4-2 with TRBJ2-3; D gene unclear. Trimming stripped 0 bases from V and 1 base from J, with 11 bases between. The CDR3 length is 16 residues. The germline V gene has CDR1 LGHNA and CDR2 YNFKEQ. In DNA, the CDR3 is TGTGCCAGCAGCCAAGAGGGTACGTGGGGCACAGATACGCAGTATTTT. This codes for CASSQEGTWGTDTQYF.

The V gene is TRBV28, the J gene TRBJ2-5; D gene uncertain. This CDR3 comprises 13 residues. Trimming removed 7 bases from V and 5 bases from J, with 14 bases in between. Looked up from germline, CDR1 is MDHEN and CDR2 is SYDVKM. The CDR3 loop is CASTSGGMETQYF. The CDR3 region has the DNA TGTGCCAGCACCTCGGGTGGGATGGAGACCCAGTACTTC.

V is TRBV6-6 and J is TRBJ1-5; a possible D gene is TRBD1 (6 bases). The CDR3 sequence is 16 residues long. Germline CDR1 is MNHNY and CDR2 is SVGAGI (reference sequence). Trimming took 6 bases from V and 3 from J, leaving 18 bases between them. The CDR3 reads CASSPPGQTINQPQHF. The CDR3 DNA is TGTGCCAGCAGCCCTCCCGGACAGACGATCAATCAGCCCCAGCATTTT.